This T cell receptor (beta chain) is from a study of beta chain features in type 1 diabetes (dated by TCRdb to between 2018 and 2020). Describing the broader study: No differences in mean age, gender distribution, total cell number or subset yield were found between patients and healthy donors. Whereas all 30 or so donors provided naive and central memory subsets, regulatory and stem cell-like memory subsets were isolated from just 8 patients and roughly eight healthy donors. The study compared TCRB repertoires of sorted circulating CD4+ T cell subsets between recently diagnosed type 1 diabetes patients and matched healthy donors. Across all samples, some 100,000,000 sorted cells were examined, and cell number per subset correlated strongly with RNA yield. What the research found in general, with its limitations: Because the HLA sub-analyses included only small numbers of individuals, any influence of HLA type on TCRB rearrangement was left unresolved. At VDJ recombination sites, type 1 diabetes patients had fewer insertions and more deleted nucleotides, which implies abnormalities in thymic rearrangement. Shorter templates might have been favored by PCR, but patient and control samples were amplified and corrected together, so both groups would have been affected equally by any skew. Because cDNA was sequenced instead of genomic DNA, highly expressing activated cells could be over-represented, though the groups showed no difference in activation or CD3 levels. Naive, central memory and regulatory TCRB repertoires appeared to be more similar among patients than among healthy donors. In all four CD4+ subsets, TCRB CDR3 length was moderately but significantly shorter in type 1 diabetes patients.

Notes on this clone: Its antigen remains unidentified. No per-base quality is available; no much larger clone lies one base away.

The entire amount of isolated RNA was reverse transcribed using the High Capacity cDNA Reverse Transcription Kit, so the sequenced TCRB transcripts were expressed ones. Deep immunoSEQ sequencing was performed on naive, central memory and regulatory T cell samples, with an average of roughly 3.5 million total reads per sample. After sorted cells were lysed in RLT buffer, RNA was extracted with DNase-treated RNeasy Micro or Mini kits, with the choice depending on cell number. To prevent cross-contamination, each cell subset was processed individually, whereas patient and healthy donor samples were processed jointly. The immunoSEQ multiplex PCR was used to amplify TCRB sequences from cDNA, generating 87-bp fragments that spanned the CDR3 region. The amplicons were sequenced using the Illumina HiSeq platform. The authors' analysis ran thus. PCR bias was corrected computationally using synthetic template baselines, and reads within Hamming distance 2 were collapsed, with unmergeable singletons discarded. By aligning reads against IMGT, V, D and J genes, CDR3 length, and insertions or deletions at six rearrangement sites were assigned. Within each subset, clonotype counts were normalized to sorted cell number, and only after that were true diversity and Gini coefficients computed with the tcR R package. The overlap coefficient, calculated on TCRB nucleotide sequences, was used to quantify repertoire sharing. TCRdb re-hosts the immuneACCESS table, in-frame sequences only. Its copies lack some clones; in the studies checked, an unresolved V gene accounts for under half of them, and the cause for the rest is not known. V and J calls and clone size come straight from that table; D and trimming were deduced from the DNA. The sample table holds about 160,000 clones, of which about 8.3% were seen once. The ten largest account for 0.54% of the sample.

For CDR1 and CDR2, the germline V gene lists SGHRS and YFSETQ. Reading from cysteine to phenylalanine, the CDR3 counts 14 amino acids. Only the CDR3 DNA stays, 42 bases, in frame from base 1. The germline ends are 9 bases apart after V is trimmed by 2 bases and J by 0 bases. A single peripheral blood draw of about 116 mL on average was collected from each donor into heparinised tubes. A BD FACSAria II was used to sort naive, central memory, regulatory and stem cell-like memory CD4+ T cells with a panel that included CD45RO, CCR7, CD25, CD127, CD95 and CD27. All sorted populations exceeded 98% purity. PBMCs were isolated right away by Lymphoprep density gradient centrifugation and were stained directly, without culture. So that batch effects would be minimized, each experiment stained and sorted samples in pairs, pairing one healthy donor with one patient.

The chain is assembled from TRBV5-1 and TRBJ2-7; no D gene is confidently identified. The clonotype comes from a woman aged 18-29 years with type 1 diabetes. Sequencing input: central memory CD4+ T cells from blood. In nucleotides, the sequence is TGCGCCAGCAGCTTTTCCCTCAGCTCCTACGAGCAGTACTTC. Its protein is CASSFSLSSYEQYF.